This TCR beta chain was observed in a study of shared clonotypes between healthy human individuals. Whole-study findings and limits: Larger estimated richness was generally seen in naive subsets than in memory subsets. When naive CD4 clonotypes were compared across a few donors, 4% to 5.5% were shared.

At a deep level, the assay was run. TCRdb's table, derived via immunoSEQ multiplex PCR, lists solely in-frame clones and lacks some. Counted here are over a million clones, 96% occurring once; the ten biggest clones make up 1% to 1.5%. Germline values: CDR1 SGHRS, CDR2 YFSETQ. The CDR3 is 19 amino acids. With 3 bases clipped from V and 5 bases from J, the junction kept 13 bases outside the gene matches. Comment on this clone: Its antigen remains unknown.

The V and J genes are TRBV5-1 and TRBJ2-2; 13 nucleotides agree with TRBD2. This clonotype originated in a man aged 30 to 39 in good health. Sequenced material: naive CD4+ T cells sorted from blood. Subset defined: CD45RA+ positively selected. The CDR3 nucleotides are TGCGCCAGCAGCTCACTAGGACTAGCGGGAGCAGTAAAGACCGGGGAGCTGTTTTTT. Its translation is CASSSLGLAGAVKTGELFF. Using reference TRBV5-1 and TRBJ2-2 for the parts outside the CDR3, the full variable domain is KAGVTQTPRYLIKTRGQQVTLSCSPISGHRSVSWYQQTPGQGLQFLFEYFSETQRNKGNFPGRFSGRQFSNSRSEMNVSTLELGDSALYLCASSSLGLAGAVKTGELFFGEGSRLTVL.